This T cell receptor beta chain was observed in a study of blood T cell repertoires in COVID-19. As for the study in general: Italy, Spain and the United States were the sources of the convalescent and acute COVID-19 samples. The cDNA or gDNA used as material had been derived from T cells, B-cell-depleted T cells, or PBMCs.

This clone has only a few counts. The assay was immunoSEQ multiplex PCR, and TCRdb's table has in-frame clones only and misses some. This sample yields around 180,000 clones, of which about 74% are seen a single time; 2.5% to 3.5% belongs to the top ten. CDR1 is MNHEY, CDR2 SMNVEV, per germline (reference sequence). The CDR3 contains 14 residues. V was cut by 6 bases and J by 10 bases, with 18 bases left in between. The sequence derives from an elderly woman with acute or convalescent COVID-19. This chain links TRBV27 with TRBJ2-2; D may be TRBD2 (6 bases). Source material: peripheral blood. CDR3 amino acids: CASRGSGGRVELFF. For the CDR3, the DNA is TGTGCCAGCAGGGGTAGCGGCGGCCGCGTGGAGCTGTTTTTT.